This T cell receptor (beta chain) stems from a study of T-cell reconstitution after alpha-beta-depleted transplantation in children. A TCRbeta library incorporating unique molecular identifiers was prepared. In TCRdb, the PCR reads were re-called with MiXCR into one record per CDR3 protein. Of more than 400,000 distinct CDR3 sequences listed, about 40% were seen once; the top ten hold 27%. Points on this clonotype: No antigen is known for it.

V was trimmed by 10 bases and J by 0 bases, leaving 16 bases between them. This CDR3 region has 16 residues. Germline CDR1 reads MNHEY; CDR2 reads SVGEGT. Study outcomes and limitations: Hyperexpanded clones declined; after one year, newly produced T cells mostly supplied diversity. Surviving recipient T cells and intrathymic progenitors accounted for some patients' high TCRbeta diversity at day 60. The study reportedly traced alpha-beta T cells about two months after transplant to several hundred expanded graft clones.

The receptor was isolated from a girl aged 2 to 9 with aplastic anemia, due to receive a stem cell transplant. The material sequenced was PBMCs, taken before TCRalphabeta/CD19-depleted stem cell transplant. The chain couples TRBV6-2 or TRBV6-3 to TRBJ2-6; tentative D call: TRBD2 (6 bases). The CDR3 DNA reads TGTGCCACATCGGACTACGGACGCTCTGGGGCCAACGTCCTGACTTTC. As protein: CATSDYGRSGANVLTF.